This TCR beta chain was found in a study of human T cells and chemical hapten exposure. Study-wide results and limits: Donors in the study had alopecia, meaning their immune response may differ from healthy people's.

The CDR3 sequence is 13 residues long. The ends were cut back, 6 bases at V and 2 bases at J, with 8 bases in the middle. Germline CDR1 is MNHEY and CDR2 is SMNVEV (reference sequence). As concerns this clonotype: The target antigen is unknown.

Each CDR3 protein is one row after TCRdb ran MiXCR on the RACE reads. The sample has about 190,000 distinct CDR3 sequences, around 25% seen once. The time point here: patch test 3, about 24 weeks after DPC sensitization. Treatment described: therapeutic diphenylcyclopropenone sensitization with weekly scalp DPC. The specimen comprised whole blood, sampled in connection with sensitization to the hapten diphenylcyclopropenone (DPC). The genes are TRBV27 and TRBJ2-1; D is unclear. The origin of this receptor is a woman in her thirties or forties with alopecia areata. Some clones in this sample may be carry-over from other donors' samples. The CDR3 spells CASRRTAYNEQFF. Written as DNA, the CDR3 is TGTGCCAGCAGAAGGACCGCCTACAATGAGCAGTTCTTC.